Following are 3 T cell receptor beta chains from one sample sequenced in a study of T cell repertoires in cytomegalovirus infection. TCRdb fed the reads into MiXCR, producing one record per CDR3 protein. The table shows approximately 770,000 distinct CDR3 sequences, with about 27% occurring only once. What these receptors recognize is not known. The source was cultured CD8+ T cells from PBMCs, collected from culture after CMV antigen stimulation. These receptors were collected from a human donor in good health (CMV status not recorded). Some clones in this sample may be carry-over from other donors' samples.

This clonotype was seen only a few times. The chain employs TRBV14 and TRBJ2-3, with D possibly called TRBD1 or TRBD2 (6 bases each). Germline values: CDR1 SGHDN, CDR2 FVKESK. The CDR3 runs to 15 residues. V was shortened by 7 bases and J by 2 bases, with 16 bases between the two germline ends. Here the CDR3 reads CASTTGGGFTDTQYF. CDR3 sequence (DNA): TGTGCCAGCACCACCGGAGGGGGGTTCACAGATACGCAGTATTTT.

The rearrangement links TRBV2 to TRBJ1-1; D remains unclear. This CDR3 has 13 residues. The germline gives CDR1 SNHLY, CDR2 FYNNEI. Trimming cost V 0 bases and J 6 bases, with 8 bases left between them. CDR3 loop: CASSEAWQPEAFF. CDR3 sequence (DNA): TGTGCCAGCAGTGAAGCCTGGCAGCCTGAAGCTTTCTTT.

This clonotype was observed at least ten times. This chain's CDR3 is CASSIGQGANTEAFF. The CDR3 bases are TGTGCCAGCAGCATCGGACAGGGCGCGAACACTGAAGCTTTCTTT. The chain joins TRBV7-9 to TRBJ1-1; 8 bases are a match to TRBD1. Germline V gene sequence: CDR1 SEHNR, CDR2 FQNEAQ (reference sequence). This CDR3 comprises 15 residues. The V gene end was trimmed by 5 bases and the J gene end by 1 base; junction bases not matched to a gene: 6.